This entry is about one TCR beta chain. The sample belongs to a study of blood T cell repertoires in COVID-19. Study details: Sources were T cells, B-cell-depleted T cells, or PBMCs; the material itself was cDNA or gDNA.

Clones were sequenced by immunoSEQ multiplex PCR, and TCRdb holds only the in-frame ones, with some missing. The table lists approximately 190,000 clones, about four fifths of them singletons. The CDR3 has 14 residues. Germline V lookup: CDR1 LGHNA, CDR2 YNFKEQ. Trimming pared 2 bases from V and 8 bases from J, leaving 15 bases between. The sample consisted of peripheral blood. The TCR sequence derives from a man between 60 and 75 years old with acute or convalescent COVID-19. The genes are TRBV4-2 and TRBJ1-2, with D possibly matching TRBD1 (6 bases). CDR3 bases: TGTGCCAGCAGCCAATCGGGGGGCGCGGGAGGCTACACCTTC. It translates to CASSQSGGAGGYTF.